These T cell receptor beta chains were read from a single sample in a study of blood T cell repertoires in COVID-19. The assay was immunoSEQ multiplex PCR, and TCRdb's table has in-frame clones only and misses some. Of over 95,000 clones listed, 70% to 90% are singletons. Material: peripheral blood. Source of these receptors: a woman in her 70s who had recovered from COVID-19. Each CDR3 is given with its conserved first and last residue. The D gene is left open where the match is weak. Expanded clones get a size class; other rows say once, few or many, or leave the size out.

V: TRBV28; size: -; J: TRBJ1-2; length: 15; D: -; CDR3: CASSFIGGGDYGYTF; DNA: TGTGCCAGCAGTTTTATAGGGGGGGGAGACTATGGCTACACCTTC
V: TRBV28; size: -; J: TRBJ2-5; length: 14; D: -; CDR3: CASSLEGGQETQYF; DNA: TGTGCCAGCAGTTTAGAGGGAGGTCAAGAGACCCAGTACTTC
V: TRBV5-1; size: few; J: TRBJ1-3; length: 14; D: -; CDR3: CASSLAGSGNTIYF; DNA: TGCGCCAGCAGCTTGGCAGGCTCTGGAAACACCATATATTTT
V: TRBV7-9; size: few; J: TRBJ1-1; length: 14; D: -; CDR3: CASRPTQGGAEAFF; DNA: TGTGCCAGCAGGCCAACACAGGGTGGAGCTGAAGCTTTCTTT
V: TRBV5-1; size: -; J: TRBJ2-7; length: 13; D: TRBD1; CDR3: CASSLSGQGEQYF; DNA: TGCGCCAGCAGCCTATCGGGACAGGGGGAGCAGTACTTC
V: TRBV20-1; size: -; J: TRBJ2-3; length: 15; D: TRBD2; CDR3: CSASGLAGTSDTQYF; DNA: TGCAGTGCTAGTGGGCTAGCGGGTACATCAGATACGCAGTATTTT
V: TRBV7-9; size: few; J: TRBJ2-7; length: 15; D: TRBD1; CDR3: CASSLQPTGPYEQYF; DNA: TGTGCCAGCAGCTTACAACCGACAGGGCCCTACGAGCAGTACTTC
V: TRBV14; size: -; J: TRBJ2-1; length: 14; D: TRBD2; CDR3: CASSQWGLFNEQFF; DNA: TGTGCCAGCAGCCAATGGGGACTATTCAATGAGCAGTTCTTC
V: TRBV6-4; size: -; J: TRBJ2-3; length: 14; D: TRBD2; CDR3: CASSPGGRSDTQYF; DNA: TGTGCCAGCAGTCCGGGGGGGCGGTCAGATACGCAGTATTTT
V: TRBV19; size: -; J: TRBJ1-1; length: 16; D: -; CDR3: CASSIMGGMRTTEAFF; DNA: TGTGCCAGTAGTATAATGGGTGGGATGAGGACAACTGAAGCTTTCTTT
V: TRBV7-3; size: -; J: TRBJ2-3; length: 14; D: -; CDR3: CASSLGGSRDTQYF; DNA: TGTGCCAGCAGCCTTGGGGGGAGTAGGGATACGCAGTATTTT
V: TRBV9; size: -; J: TRBJ1-1; length: 13; D: -; CDR3: CASSYREGTEAFF; DNA: TGTGCCAGCAGTTACAGGGAAGGGACTGAAGCTTTCTTT
V: TRBV12-3/TRBV12-4; size: -; J: TRBJ1-2; length: 13; D: -; CDR3: CASSFGSFYGYTF; DNA: TGTGCCAGCAGTTTTGGCAGTTTCTATGGCTACACCTTC
V: TRBV27; size: -; J: TRBJ2-3; length: 14; D: -; CDR3: CASSLAPSTDTQYF; DNA: TGTGCCAGCAGTTTAGCGCCTAGCACAGATACGCAGTATTTT
V: TRBV6-5; size: -; J: TRBJ1-1; length: 11; D: TRBD1; CDR3: CASRRTGEAFF; DNA: TGTGCCAGCAGGAGGACAGGAGAAGCTTTCTTT
V: TRBV27; size: -; J: TRBJ2-3; length: 14; D: -; CDR3: CASTGQGPHDTQYF; DNA: TGTGCCAGCACTGGGCAGGGGCCACACGATACGCAGTATTTT
V: TRBV28; size: -; J: TRBJ1-6; length: 17; D: -; CDR3: CASSCPTWWDTCSPLHF; DNA: TGTGCCAGCAGTTGCCCCACTTGGTGGGACACTTGTTCACCCCTCCACTTT
V: TRBV6-1; size: -; J: TRBJ1-2; length: 13; D: TRBD1; CDR3: CASSDWTGYGYTF; DNA: TGTGCCAGCAGTGATTGGACAGGCTATGGCTACACCTTC
V: TRBV28; size: -; J: TRBJ1-1; length: 14; D: -; CDR3: CASTPGGVNTEAFF; DNA: TGTGCCAGCACTCCGGGAGGAGTTAACACTGAAGCTTTCTTT
V: TRBV4-2; size: few; J: TRBJ2-1; length: 14; D: -; CDR3: CASSQESRGNEQFF; DNA: TGTGCCAGCAGCCAAGAATCTCGGGGCAATGAGCAGTTCTTC
V: TRBV19; size: -; J: TRBJ2-3; length: 19; D: -; CDR3: CASSPSGLTGPLEADTQYF; DNA: TGTGCCAGTAGTCCATCTGGGCTAACAGGGCCACTCGAGGCCGATACGCAGTATTTT
V: TRBV10-3; size: once; J: TRBJ2-7; length: 15; D: TRBD1; CDR3: CAIREDRGLSYEQYF; DNA: TGTGCCATCAGAGAGGACAGGGGCTTGTCCTACGAGCAGTACTTC
V: TRBV4-2; size: -; J: TRBJ2-7; length: 14; D: TRBD1; CDR3: CASSQVTGGYEQYF; DNA: TGTGCCAGCAGCCAGGTTACAGGGGGCTACGAGCAGTACTTC
V: TRBV4-2; size: -; J: TRBJ1-6; length: 15; D: -; CDR3: CASAMAEGHNSPLHF; DNA: TGTGCCAGCGCCATGGCGGAGGGACATAATTCACCCCTCCACTTT
V: TRBV7-9; size: -; J: TRBJ2-4; length: 13; D: TRBD2; CDR3: CASSPGLAGIQYF; DNA: TGTGCCAGCAGCCCAGGACTAGCGGGGATTCAGTACTTC
V: TRBV18; size: -; J: TRBJ1-5; length: 15; D: -; CDR3: CASSLSGEGAWPQHF; DNA: TGTGCCAGCTCACTCTCGGGTGAAGGGGCATGGCCCCAGCATTTT
V: TRBV28; size: -; J: TRBJ1-2; length: 13; D: -; CDR3: CASSLTGGAGYTF; DNA: TGTGCCAGCAGTCTAACGGGGGGCGCGGGCTACACCTTC
V: TRBV2; size: -; J: TRBJ2-1; length: 15; D: TRBD2; CDR3: CASRFSGSSYNEQFF; DNA: TGTGCCAGCAGATTTAGCGGGAGCTCCTACAATGAGCAGTTCTTC
V: TRBV19; size: -; J: TRBJ1-2; length: 13; D: TRBD1; CDR3: CASTLDRGYGYTF; DNA: TGTGCCAGTACCCTCGACAGGGGCTATGGCTACACCTTC
V: TRBV7-8; size: -; J: TRBJ1-2; length: 13; D: -; CDR3: CASSRRGAYGYTF; DNA: TGTGCCAGCAGCCGGCGGGGGGCCTATGGCTACACCTTC
V: TRBV24-1; size: -; J: TRBJ1-2; length: 15; D: -; CDR3: CATSGVQGVEYGYTF; DNA: TGTGCCACCAGTGGAGTACAGGGTGTCGAGTATGGCTACACCTTC
V: TRBV5-1; size: -; J: TRBJ1-1; length: 13; D: TRBD1; CDR3: CASSLIGTAEAFF; DNA: TGCGCCAGCAGCTTAATAGGGACAGCCGAAGCTTTCTTT
V: TRBV30; size: -; J: TRBJ2-3; length: 13; D: TRBD2; CDR3: CAPLAGEAGGQYF; DNA: TGTGCCCCCTTGGCGGGGGAAGCGGGGGGGCAGTATTTT
V: TRBV5-6; size: -; J: TRBJ1-1; length: 15; D: -; CDR3: CASSLFAGLNTEAFF; DNA: TGTGCCAGCAGCTTGTTTGCAGGGCTTAACACTGAAGCTTTCTTT
V: TRBV29-1; size: -; J: TRBJ2-7; length: 11; D: TRBD2; CDR3: CSVRTRDEQYF; DNA: TGCAGCGTTAGGACTAGGGACGAGCAGTACTTC
V: TRBV6-5; size: -; J: TRBJ1-5; length: 14; D: -; CDR3: CASSYRGSNQPQHF; DNA: TGTGCCAGCAGTTACCGGGGGAGTAATCAGCCCCAGCATTTT
V: TRBV4-3; size: few; J: TRBJ2-1; length: 15; D: -; CDR3: CASSQLFGSYNEQFF; DNA: TGCGCCAGCAGCCAACTATTCGGGAGTTACAATGAGCAGTTCTTC
V: TRBV5-4; size: -; J: TRBJ2-7; length: 14; D: TRBD2; CDR3: CASSFAGGLYEQYF; DNA: TGTGCCAGCAGCTTCGCGGGGGGACTCTACGAGCAGTACTTC
V: TRBV19; size: -; J: TRBJ1-2; length: 16; D: -; CDR3: CASSIDRVGQGYGYTF; DNA: TGTGCCAGTAGTATAGATCGAGTCGGCCAGGGCTATGGCTACACCTTC
V: TRBV28; size: -; J: TRBJ1-1; length: 13; D: -; CDR3: CASTTSPGTEAFF; DNA: TGTGCCAGCACGACATCCCCGGGGACTGAAGCTTTCTTT
V: TRBV28; size: -; J: TRBJ1-2; length: 12; D: -; CDR3: CASSQANYGYTF; DNA: TGTGCCAGCAGCCAGGCGAACTATGGCTACACCTTC
V: TRBV4-1; size: -; J: TRBJ2-5; length: 17; D: -; CDR3: CASSQVGTQRDLRGQYF; DNA: TGCGCCAGCAGCCAAGTTGGGACTCAGAGGGACCTGCGCGGCCAGTACTTC
V: TRBV4-3; size: -; J: TRBJ2-1; length: 15; D: -; CDR3: CASSRHQGSYNEQFF; DNA: TGCGCCAGCAGCCGTCACCAGGGCTCCTACAATGAGCAGTTCTTC
V: TRBV6-2/TRBV6-3; size: -; J: TRBJ2-7; length: 14; D: -; CDR3: CASSPYRGFYEQYF; DNA: TGTGCCAGCAGCCCCTATCGGGGGTTCTACGAGCAGTACTTC
V: TRBV7-3; size: -; J: TRBJ2-3; length: 13; D: -; CDR3: CASSLDSTDTQYF; DNA: TGTGCCAGCAGCTTGGACAGTACAGATACGCAGTATTTT
V: TRBV30; size: -; J: TRBJ1-5; length: 13; D: -; CDR3: CAWSESRSRPQHF; DNA: TGTGCCTGGAGTGAATCCCGGTCGAGGCCCCAGCATTTT
V: TRBV2; size: -; J: TRBJ2-1; length: 15; D: TRBD2; CDR3: CASSPTSGSVNEQFF; DNA: TGTGCCAGCAGTCCGACTAGCGGGAGCGTCAATGAGCAGTTCTTC
V: TRBV29-1; size: -; J: TRBJ2-3; length: 14; D: TRBD2; CDR3: CSVSGGEFTDTQYF; DNA: TGCAGCGTTTCGGGGGGGGAATTCACAGATACGCAGTATTTT
V: TRBV4-2; size: -; J: TRBJ1-2; length: 14; D: -; CDR3: CASKGGLVDYGYTF; DNA: TGTGCCAGCAAAGGAGGTTTGGTCGACTATGGCTACACCTTC
V: TRBV30; size: -; J: TRBJ1-2; length: 14; D: -; CDR3: CAWSEGVPLSRYTF; DNA: TGTGCCTGGAGTGAGGGAGTACCTCTAAGTCGATACACCTTC
V: TRBV6-4; size: many; J: TRBJ2-7; length: 14; D: TRBD1; CDR3: CASSPGTEPYEQYF; DNA: TGTGCCAGCAGTCCCGGGACAGAGCCCTACGAGCAGTACTTC
V: TRBV5-4; size: few; J: TRBJ2-1; length: 15; D: TRBD2; CDR3: CASRSGLPSYNEQFF; DNA: TGTGCCAGCAGGTCGGGACTACCCTCCTACAATGAGCAGTTCTTC
V: TRBV6-5; size: -; J: TRBJ2-7; length: 12; D: -; CDR3: CASRGWAYEQYF; DNA: TGTGCCAGTAGGGGTTGGGCCTACGAGCAGTACTTC
V: TRBV9; size: -; J: TRBJ2-7; length: 15; D: TRBD1; CDR3: CASSVGSGGLYEQYF; DNA: TGTGCCAGCAGCGTAGGGTCAGGGGGTTTATACGAGCAGTACTTC
V: TRBV24-1; size: -; J: TRBJ2-1; length: 19; D: TRBD1; CDR3: CATSDPSPDRDRSWNEQFF; DNA: TGTGCCACCAGTGATCCTTCTCCGGACCGGGACAGGTCTTGGAATGAGCAGTTCTTC
V: TRBV3-1/TRBV3-2; size: once; J: TRBJ2-3; length: 15; D: TRBD2; CDR3: CAGRSGRASTDTQYF; DNA: TGTGCCGGGCGAAGCGGGAGGGCTAGCACAGATACGCAGTATTTT
V: TRBV30; size: once; J: TRBJ1-3; length: 13; D: TRBD1; CDR3: CAWDRGSGNTIYF; DNA: TGTGCCTGGGACAGGGGGTCTGGAAACACCATATATTTT